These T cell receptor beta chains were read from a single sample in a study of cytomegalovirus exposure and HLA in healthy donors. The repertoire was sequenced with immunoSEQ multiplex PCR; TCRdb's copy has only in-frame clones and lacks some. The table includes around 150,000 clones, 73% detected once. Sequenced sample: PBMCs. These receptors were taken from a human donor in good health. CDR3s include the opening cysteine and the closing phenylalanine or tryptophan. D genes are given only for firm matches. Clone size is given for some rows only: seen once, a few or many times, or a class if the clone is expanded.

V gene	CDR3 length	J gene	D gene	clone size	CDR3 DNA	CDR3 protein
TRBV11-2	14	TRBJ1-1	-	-	TGTGCCAGCAGCTTCTTCAGGGGAAACACTGAAGCTTTCTTT	CASSFFRGNTEAFF
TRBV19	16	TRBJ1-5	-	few	TGTGCCAGTAGTATAGAGGGCAGGGGTTTCAATCAGCCCCAGCATTTT	CASSIEGRGFNQPQHF
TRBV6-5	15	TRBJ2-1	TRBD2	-	TGTGCCAGCAGTTACAGGACTAGCGGGAGAGGTGAGCAGTTCTTC	CASSYRTSGRGEQFF
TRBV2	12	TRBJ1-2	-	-	TGTGCCAGCACGGACAGTATAAGTGGCTACACCTTC	CASTDSISGYTF
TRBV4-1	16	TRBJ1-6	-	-	TGCGCCAGCAGCCAACAAATGGACAGCCGGAATTCACCCCTCCACTTT	CASSQQMDSRNSPLHF
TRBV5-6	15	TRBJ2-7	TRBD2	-	TGTGCCAGCAGCTTGCCGCGGGAGCTCAGCGACGAGCAGTACTTC	CASSLPRELSDEQYF
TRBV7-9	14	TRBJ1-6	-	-	TGTGCCAGCAGCCAAGACAGAAATAATTCACCCCTCCACTTT	CASSQDRNNSPLHF
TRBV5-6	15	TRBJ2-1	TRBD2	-	TGTGCCAGCAAAACCACGGCGGGAGGATACAATGAGCAGTTCTTC	CASKTTAGGYNEQFF
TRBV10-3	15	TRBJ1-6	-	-	TGTGCCATCAGTGAGTCAGGGGAGGGGAATTCACCCCTCCACTTT	CAISESGEGNSPLHF
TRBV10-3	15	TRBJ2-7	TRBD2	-	TGTGCCATCAGTGAGTCTGCGGGGGGAAAGTACGAGCAGTACTTC	CAISESAGGKYEQYF
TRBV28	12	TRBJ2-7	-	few	TGTGCCAGCAGTGTAAGGGGTGTCGAGCAGTACTTC	CASSVRGVEQYF
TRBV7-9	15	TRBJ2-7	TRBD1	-	TGTGCCAGCAGCCTAACCCCCGGGACAGTGTGGGAGCAGTACTTC	CASSLTPGTVWEQYF
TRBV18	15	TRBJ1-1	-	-	TGTGCCAGCTCACCTCGGGTAAGGTCGGACACTGAAGCTTTCTTT	CASSPRVRSDTEAFF
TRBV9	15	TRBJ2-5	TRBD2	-	TGTGCCAGCAGCGCAATAGCGGGGGGAGGCCAGACCCAGTACTTC	CASSAIAGGGQTQYF
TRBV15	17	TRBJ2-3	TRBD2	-	TGTGCCACCAGCAGAGAAATAAGCGGGGGGGCCTCAGATACGCAGTATTTT	CATSREISGGASDTQYF
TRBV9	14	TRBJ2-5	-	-	TGTGCCAGCAGCAAGATTAGCGGAGAAGAGACCCAGTACTTC	CASSKISGEETQYF
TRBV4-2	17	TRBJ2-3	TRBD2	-	TGTGCCAGCGCGACGATAAAGACTAGCCCTAATACGGATACGCAGTATTTT	CASATIKTSPNTDTQYF
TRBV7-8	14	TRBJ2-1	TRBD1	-	TGTGCCAGCACCAGGACAGGGACAAACAATGAGCAGTTCTTC	CASTRTGTNNEQFF
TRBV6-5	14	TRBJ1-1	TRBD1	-	TGTGCCAGCAGTTACCTGGGACAGGACCCTGAAGCTTTCTTT	CASSYLGQDPEAFF
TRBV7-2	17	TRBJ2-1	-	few	TGTGCCAGCAGCTTATCACATGCGGGGTTTGATGGCAATGAGCAGTTCTTC	CASSLSHAGFDGNEQFF
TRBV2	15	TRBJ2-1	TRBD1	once	TGTGCCAGCAGCGAGGACAGGGGGCGCCTCAATGAGCAGTTCTTC	CASSEDRGRLNEQFF
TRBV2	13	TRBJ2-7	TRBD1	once	TGTGCCAGCGAAGGGACAGGGAGCTACGAGCAGTACTTC	CASEGTGSYEQYF
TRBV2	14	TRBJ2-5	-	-	TGTGCCAGCAGTTCCGACAGCGCGGTTGAGACCCAGTACTTC	CASSSDSAVETQYF
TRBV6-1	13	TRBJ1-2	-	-	TGTGCCAGCAGCGCGGGACCGACCTATGGCTACACCTTC	CASSAGPTYGYTF
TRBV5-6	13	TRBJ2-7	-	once	TGTGCCAGCAGCGATAATCCACGGAGAGAGCAGTACTTC	CASSDNPRREQYF
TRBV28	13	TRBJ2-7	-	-	TGTGCCAGCAGTTTAGGGACACCCTCCGAGCAGTACTTC	CASSLGTPSEQYF
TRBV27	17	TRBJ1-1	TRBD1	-	TGTGCCAGCAGTTTATATCCCCAGGACAGGCGAAACACTGAAGCTTTCTTT	CASSLYPQDRRNTEAFF
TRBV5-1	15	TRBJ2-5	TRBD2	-	TGCGCCAGCACGGGACTAGCGGGATCGGGAGAGACCCAGTACTTC	CASTGLAGSGETQYF
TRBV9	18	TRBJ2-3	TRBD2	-	TGTGCCAGCAGCATTGGACTAGCGGGGGAGGGTGGCACAGATACGCAGTATTTT	CASSIGLAGEGGTDTQYF
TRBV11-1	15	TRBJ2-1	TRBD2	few	TGTGCCAGCAGCCGAATAGCGGGGGGGCCTAATGAGCAGTTCTTC	CASSRIAGGPNEQFF
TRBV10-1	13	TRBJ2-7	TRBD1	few	TGCGCCAGCAGTTATTCCACAGGGGGTGAGCAGTACTTC	CASSYSTGGEQYF
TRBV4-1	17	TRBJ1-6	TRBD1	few	TGCGCCAGCAGCCAAACAGGGGGAAACTCCTATAATTCACCCCTCCACTTT	CASSQTGGNSYNSPLHF
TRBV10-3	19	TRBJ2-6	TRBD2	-	TGTGCCATCAGTATTAGGCTAGCGGGGGGAATCTCTGGGGCCAACGTCCTGACTTTC	CAISIRLAGGISGANVLTF
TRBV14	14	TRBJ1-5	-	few	TGTGCCAGCAGCCAAGATTGGCCAGGAGGACCCCAGCATTTT	CASSQDWPGGPQHF
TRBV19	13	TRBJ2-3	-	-	TGTGCCAGTGCTCAGGGCCGGTGGGATACGCAGTATTTT	CASAQGRWDTQYF
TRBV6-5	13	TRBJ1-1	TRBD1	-	TGTGCCAGCAGTTTCGGGACAGCTGATGAAGCTTTCTTT	CASSFGTADEAFF
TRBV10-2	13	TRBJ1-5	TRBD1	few	TGCGCCAGCGGACAGGGGATTAGTCAGCCCCAGCATTTT	CASGQGISQPQHF
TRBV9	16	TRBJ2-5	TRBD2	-	TGTGCCAGCAGCGTAGGGTTAGCGGGGGTAGAGGAGACCCAGTACTTC	CASSVGLAGVEETQYF
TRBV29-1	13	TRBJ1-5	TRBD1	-	TGCAGCGTGGATACAGGGGGCAATCAGCCCCAGCATTTT	CSVDTGGNQPQHF
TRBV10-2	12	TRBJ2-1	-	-	TGCGCCAGCAGTAACAACTACAATGAGCAGTTCTTC	CASSNNYNEQFF
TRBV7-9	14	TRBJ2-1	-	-	TGTGCCTTAAAGGGCAGGGCGCCCTACAATGAGCAGTTCTTC	CALKGRAPYNEQFF
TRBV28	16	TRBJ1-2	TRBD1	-	TGTGCCAGCAGTTTACTCCCGGGACAGAATAACTATGGCTACACCTTC	CASSLLPGQNNYGYTF
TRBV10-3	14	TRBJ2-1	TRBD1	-	TGTGCCATCAGTGAGCCGACAGGGGGCGATGAGCAGTTCTTC	CAISEPTGGDEQFF